This is a list of T cell receptor beta chains from one sample in a study of shared T cell receptors in the human thymus. Clones were read by immunoSEQ multiplex PCR, and TCRdb kept only the in-frame ones, dropping some. Found here are around 730,000 clones, over 75% of them singletons; the top ten hold approximately 0.01%. The same sample was also studied in work on human thymus T cells.

The sequencing input was thymocytes. The receptors derive from a girl less than two years old with a congenital heart defect. Both conserved end residues are part of each CDR3. Each record gives: V gene, clone size, D gene, J gene, CDR3 DNA, CDR3 protein. The D gene is left open where the match is weak. A clone size is listed for some rows: how often the clone was seen (once, few, many), or a class if it is expanded.

>TRBV20-1|.|TRBD2|TRBJ2-1
TGCAGTGCTTCCCCGCCGGGGGGTCAGTTCTTC
CSASPPGGQFF
>TRBV6-1|once|.|TRBJ2-5
TGTGCCAGCAGTGAAGCGTTCGTCCAAGAGACCCAGTACTTC
CASSEAFVQETQYF
>TRBV2|.|.|TRBJ1-2
TGTGCCAGCAAGGGAGGGGCCGTGCAGATAAATGGCTACACCTTC
CASKGGAVQINGYTF
>TRBV11-2|.|TRBD1|TRBJ1-6
TGTGCCAGCAGCTTAGCCAATGGGCCTGGGCAGGGGGCAAAATCACCCCTCCACTTT
CASSLANGPGQGAKSPLHF
>TRBV6-5|once|TRBD1|TRBJ1-1
TGTGCCAGCAGTAACAGGGGGCCTACAGGAGCTTTCTTT
CASSNRGPTGAFF
>TRBV29-1|.|TRBD1|TRBJ1-2
TGCAGCGTTGAAGGGGACAGGGCCTCATGGCATCAAAACGGCTACACCTTC
CSVEGDRASWHQNGYTF
>TRBV6-5|.|TRBD2|TRBJ2-2
TGTGCCAGCAGTTATTCTGCTAGCGGGGCCCCCGGGGAGCTGTTTTTT
CASSYSASGAPGELFF
>TRBV6-5|.|TRBD2|TRBJ2-1
TGTGCCAGCACCGTAACTAGCGGGGGGTACAATGAGCAGTTCTTC
CASTVTSGGYNEQFF
>TRBV11-1|.|TRBD1|TRBJ1-2
TGTGCCAGCAGCCTTGGACAGGCCCTCTATGGCTACACCTTC
CASSLGQALYGYTF
>TRBV7-7|.|.|TRBJ2-5
TGTGCTAGCAGCTTTAGAAGGGAGGCACGAGAGACCCAGTACTTC
CASSFRREARETQYF